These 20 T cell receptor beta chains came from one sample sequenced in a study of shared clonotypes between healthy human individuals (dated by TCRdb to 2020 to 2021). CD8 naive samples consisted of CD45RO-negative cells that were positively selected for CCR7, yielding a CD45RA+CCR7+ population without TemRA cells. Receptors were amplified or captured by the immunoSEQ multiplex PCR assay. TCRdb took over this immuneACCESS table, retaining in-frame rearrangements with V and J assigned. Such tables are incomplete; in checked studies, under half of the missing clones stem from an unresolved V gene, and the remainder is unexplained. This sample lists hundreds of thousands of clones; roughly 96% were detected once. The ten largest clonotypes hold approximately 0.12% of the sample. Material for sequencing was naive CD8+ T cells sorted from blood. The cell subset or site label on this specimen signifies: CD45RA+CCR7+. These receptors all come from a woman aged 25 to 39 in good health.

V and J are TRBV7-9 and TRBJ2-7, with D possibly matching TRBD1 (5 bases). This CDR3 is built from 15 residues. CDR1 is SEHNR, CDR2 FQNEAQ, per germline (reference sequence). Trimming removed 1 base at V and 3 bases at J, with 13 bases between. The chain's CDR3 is CASSLVGRDSYEQYF. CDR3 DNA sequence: TGTGCCAGCAGCTTAGTGGGCAGGGATAGCTACGAGCAGTACTTC. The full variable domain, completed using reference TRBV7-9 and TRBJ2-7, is DTGVSQNPRHKITKRGQNVTFRCDPISEHNRLYWYRQTLGQGPEFLTYFQNEAQLEKSRLLSDRFSAERPKGSFSTLEIQRTEQGDSAMYLCASSLVGRDSYEQYFGPGTRLTVT.

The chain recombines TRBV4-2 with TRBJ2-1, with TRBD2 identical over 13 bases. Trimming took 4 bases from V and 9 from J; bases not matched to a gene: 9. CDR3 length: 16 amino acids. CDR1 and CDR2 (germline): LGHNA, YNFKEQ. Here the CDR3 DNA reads TGTGCCAGCAGCCCGCGACTAGCGGGAGGTGGCCCTGAGCAGTTCTTC. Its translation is CASSPRLAGGGPEQFF.

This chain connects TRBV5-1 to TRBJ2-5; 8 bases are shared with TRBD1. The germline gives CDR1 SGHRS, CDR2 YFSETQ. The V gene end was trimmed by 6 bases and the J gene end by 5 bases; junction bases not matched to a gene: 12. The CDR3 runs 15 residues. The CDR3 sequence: CASTSRQGPGETQYF. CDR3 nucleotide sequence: TGCGCCAGCACCTCCAGACAGGGGCCGGGGGAGACCCAGTACTTC.

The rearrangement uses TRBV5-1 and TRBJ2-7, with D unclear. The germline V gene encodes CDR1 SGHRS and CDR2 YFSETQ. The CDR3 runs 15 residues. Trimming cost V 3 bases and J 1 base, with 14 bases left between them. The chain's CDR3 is CASSSGISESYEQYF. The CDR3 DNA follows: TGCGCCAGCAGCTCAGGAATTTCGGAATCCTACGAGCAGTACTTC. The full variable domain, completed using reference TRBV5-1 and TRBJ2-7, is KAGVTQTPRYLIKTRGQQVTLSCSPISGHRSVSWYQQTPGQGLQFLFEYFSETQRNKGNFPGRFSGRQFSNSRSEMNVSTLELGDSALYLCASSSGISESYEQYFGPGTRLTVT.

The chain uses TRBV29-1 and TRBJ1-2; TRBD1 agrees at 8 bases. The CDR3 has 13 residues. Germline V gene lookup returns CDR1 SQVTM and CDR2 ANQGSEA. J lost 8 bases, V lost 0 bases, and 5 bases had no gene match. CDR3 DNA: TGCAGCGTTGAAGATCAGGACAGGGTCGGCTACACCTTC. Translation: CSVEDQDRVGYTF.

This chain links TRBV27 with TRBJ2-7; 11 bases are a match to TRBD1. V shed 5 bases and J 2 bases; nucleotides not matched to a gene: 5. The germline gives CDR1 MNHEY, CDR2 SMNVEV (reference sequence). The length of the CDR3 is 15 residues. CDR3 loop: CASSHGTGGPYEQYF. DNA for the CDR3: TGTGCCAGCAGTCACGGGACAGGGGGTCCCTACGAGCAGTACTTC.

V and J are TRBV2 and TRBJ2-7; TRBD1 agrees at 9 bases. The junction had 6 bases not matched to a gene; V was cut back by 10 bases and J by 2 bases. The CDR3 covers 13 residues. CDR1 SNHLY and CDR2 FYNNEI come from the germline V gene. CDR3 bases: TGTGCCATCGACCGGGACAGGGCCTACGAGCAGTACTTC. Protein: CAIDRDRAYEQYF.

CDR3 in DNA: TGTGCCAGCAGCGTAGACGGCGGCTATGGCTACACCTTC. Protein: CASSVDGGYGYTF. The chain couples TRBV9 to TRBJ1-2, with D unresolved. Germline CDR1 and CDR2: SGDLS and YYNGEE. This CDR3 contains 13 residues. Trimming pared 0 bases from V and 4 bases from J, leaving 7 bases between.

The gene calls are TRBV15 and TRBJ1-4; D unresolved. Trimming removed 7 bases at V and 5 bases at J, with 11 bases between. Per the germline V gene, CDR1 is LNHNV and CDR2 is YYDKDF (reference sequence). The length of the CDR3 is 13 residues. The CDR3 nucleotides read TGTGCCACCACAACGGCCCGGAATGAAAAACTGTTTTTT. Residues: CATTTARNEKLFF.

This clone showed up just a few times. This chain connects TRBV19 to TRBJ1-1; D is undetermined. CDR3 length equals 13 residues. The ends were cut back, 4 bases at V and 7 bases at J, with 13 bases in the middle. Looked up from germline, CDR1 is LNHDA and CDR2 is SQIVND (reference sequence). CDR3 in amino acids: CASSTRVSDEAFF. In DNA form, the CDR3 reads TGTGCCAGTAGTACACGGGTCTCCGATGAAGCTTTCTTT. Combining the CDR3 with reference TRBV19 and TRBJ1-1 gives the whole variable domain DGGITQSPKYLFRKEGQNVTLSCEQNLNHDAMYWYRQDPGQGLRLIYYSQIVNDFQKGDIAEGYSVSREKKESFPLTVTSAQKNPTAFYLCASSTRVSDEAFFGQGTRLTVV.

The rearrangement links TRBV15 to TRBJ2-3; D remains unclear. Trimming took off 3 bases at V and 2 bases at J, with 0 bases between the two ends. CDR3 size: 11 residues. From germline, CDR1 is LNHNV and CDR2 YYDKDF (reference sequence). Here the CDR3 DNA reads TGTGCCACCAGCAGCACAGATACGCAGTATTTT. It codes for CATSSTDTQYF.

The CDR3 here is CASSYSSGDSNQPQHF. CDR3 nucleotides: TGTGCCAGCAGTTACTCGTCAGGCGATAGCAATCAGCCCCAGCATTTT. The gene calls are TRBV6-6 and TRBJ1-5; no clear D. The CDR3 spans 16 residues. Germline values: CDR1 MNHNY, CDR2 SVGAGI (reference sequence). With 0 bases removed from V and 0 bases from J, the gap between germline ends came to 9 bases.

CDR3 residues: CASSQGGLSYNEQFF. The DNA of the CDR3 is TGCGCCAGCAGCCAAGGTGGGCTCTCCTACAATGAGCAGTTCTTC. This chain joins TRBV4-1 and TRBJ2-1; no definite D call. Trimming left V 1 base short and J 0 bases short, with 7 bases between. CDR3 length equals 15 residues. The germline gives CDR1 MGHRA, CDR2 YSYEKL.

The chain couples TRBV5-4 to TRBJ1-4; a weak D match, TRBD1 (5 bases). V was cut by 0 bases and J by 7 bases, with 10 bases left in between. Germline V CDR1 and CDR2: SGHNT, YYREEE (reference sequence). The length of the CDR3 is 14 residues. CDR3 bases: TGTGCCAGCAGCTTGGCAGGGTCGGGTGAAAAACTGTTTTTT. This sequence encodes CASSLAGSGEKLFF.

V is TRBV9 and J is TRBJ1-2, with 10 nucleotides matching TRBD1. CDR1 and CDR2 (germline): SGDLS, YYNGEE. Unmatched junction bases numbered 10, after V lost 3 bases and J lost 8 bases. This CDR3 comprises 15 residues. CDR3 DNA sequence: TGTGCCAGCAGCGCTTCGGACAGGGGGGTGGGAGGCTACACCTTC. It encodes CASSASDRGVGGYTF.

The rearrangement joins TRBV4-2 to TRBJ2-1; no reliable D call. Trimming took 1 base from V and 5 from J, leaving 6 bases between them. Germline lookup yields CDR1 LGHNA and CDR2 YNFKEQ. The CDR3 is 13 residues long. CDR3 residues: CASSQALDNEQFF. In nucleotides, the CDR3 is TGTGCCAGCAGCCAAGCTCTCGACAATGAGCAGTTCTTC.

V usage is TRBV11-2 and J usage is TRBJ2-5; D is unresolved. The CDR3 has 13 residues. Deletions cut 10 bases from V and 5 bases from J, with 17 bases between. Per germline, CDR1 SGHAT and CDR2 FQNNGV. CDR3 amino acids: CATGLRPRETQYF. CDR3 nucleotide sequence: TGTGCCACCGGTCTGAGGCCTCGGGAGACCCAGTACTTC.

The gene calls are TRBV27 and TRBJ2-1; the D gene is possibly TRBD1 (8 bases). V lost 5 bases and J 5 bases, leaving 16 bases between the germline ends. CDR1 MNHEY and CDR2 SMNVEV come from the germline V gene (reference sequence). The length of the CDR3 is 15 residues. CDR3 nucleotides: TGTGCCAGCAGTAAACAGGGGGGGCTTAACAATGAGCAGTTCTTC. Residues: CASSKQGGLNNEQFF.

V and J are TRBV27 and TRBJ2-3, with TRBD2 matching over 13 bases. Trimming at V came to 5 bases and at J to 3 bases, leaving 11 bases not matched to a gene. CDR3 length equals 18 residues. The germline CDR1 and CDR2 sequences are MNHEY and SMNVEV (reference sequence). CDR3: CASSLRPGLAGRTDTQYF. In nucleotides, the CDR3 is TGTGCCAGCAGTCTCCGACCGGGACTAGCGGGACGTACAGATACGCAGTATTTT.

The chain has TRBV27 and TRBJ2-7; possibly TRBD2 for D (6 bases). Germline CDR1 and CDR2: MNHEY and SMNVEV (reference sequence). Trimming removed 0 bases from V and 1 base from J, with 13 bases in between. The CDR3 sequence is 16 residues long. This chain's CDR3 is CASSLSMVGGSYEQYF. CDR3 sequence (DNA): TGTGCCAGCAGTTTATCGATGGTTGGGGGGTCCTACGAGCAGTACTTC.